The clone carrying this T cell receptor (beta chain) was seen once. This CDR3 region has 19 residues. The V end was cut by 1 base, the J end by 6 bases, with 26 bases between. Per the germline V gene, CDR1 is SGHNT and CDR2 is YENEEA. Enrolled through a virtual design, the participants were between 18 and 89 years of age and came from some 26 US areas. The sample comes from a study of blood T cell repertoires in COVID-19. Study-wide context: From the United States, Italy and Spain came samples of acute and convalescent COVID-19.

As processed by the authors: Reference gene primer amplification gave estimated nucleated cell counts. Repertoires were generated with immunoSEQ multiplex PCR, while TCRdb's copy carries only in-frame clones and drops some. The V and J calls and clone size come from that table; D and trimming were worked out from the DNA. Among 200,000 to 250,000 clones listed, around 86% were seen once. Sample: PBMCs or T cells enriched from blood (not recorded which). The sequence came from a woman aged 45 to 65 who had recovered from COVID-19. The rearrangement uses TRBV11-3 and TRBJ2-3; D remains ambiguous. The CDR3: CASSLAFVIDPNQADTQYF. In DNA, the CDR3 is TGTGCCAGCAGCTTAGCTTTCGTTATTGACCCCAACCAAGCGGATACGCAGTATTTT.